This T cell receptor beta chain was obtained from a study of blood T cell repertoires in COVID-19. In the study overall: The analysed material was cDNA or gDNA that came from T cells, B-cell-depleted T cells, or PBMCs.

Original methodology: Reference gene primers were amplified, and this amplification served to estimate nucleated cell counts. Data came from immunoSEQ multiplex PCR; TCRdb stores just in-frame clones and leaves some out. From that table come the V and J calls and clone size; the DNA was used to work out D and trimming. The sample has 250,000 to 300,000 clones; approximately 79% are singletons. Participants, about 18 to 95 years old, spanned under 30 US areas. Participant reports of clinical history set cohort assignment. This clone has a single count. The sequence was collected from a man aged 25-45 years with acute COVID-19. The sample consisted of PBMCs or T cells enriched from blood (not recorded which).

The CDR3 sequence: CSGSGGNTQYF. Here the CDR3 DNA reads TGCAGCGGTTCGGGGGGAAATACGCAGTATTTT. V gene TRBV20-1 combines with J gene TRBJ2-3; 7 bases line up with TRBD2. Germline V gene lookup returns CDR1 DFQATT and CDR2 SNEGSKA (reference sequence). This CDR3 region has 11 residues.